The next 10 T cell receptor beta chains were all read from a single sample in a study of persistence of HIV-infected CD4 T cells. An overlapping HIV-1 Gag peptide pool stimulated these cells at approximately 1 ug/peptide/mL. Sorting of responding CD4+ T cells relied on upregulated CD40 ligand together with CD69. For these TCRs, the target antigens are not known. Sequencing used immunoSEQ version 4 in survey mode. Libraries were prepared by immunoSEQ multiplex PCR; TCRdb keeps only in-frame clonotypes and omits some of them. The sample records roughly 25,000 clones, 74% being singletons. Sequencing was performed on CD4+ T cells sorted from PBMCs after roughly 18-hour stimulation, taken from a patient who received antiretroviral therapy. The receptors shown here come from an adult man with HIV who was CMV-seropositive.

With regard to this clone: One junction end disagrees with the germline gene, perhaps due to a read error. This sequence joins TRBV6-5 and TRBJ1-1; D gene unclear. CDR3 size: 12 residues. Germline V lookup: CDR1 MNHEY, CDR2 SVGAGI. This CDR3 reads CASSLLGRPPDF. The CDR3 DNA sequence: TGTGCCAGCAGTCTACTCGGACGGCCCCCAGATTTT.

The chain joins TRBV25-1 to TRBJ1-6; no clear D. The CDR3 has 17 residues. Looked up from germline, CDR1 is MGHDK and CDR2 is SYGVNS. V lost 8 bases to trimming and J lost 3 bases, with 20 bases between them. In DNA form, the CDR3 reads TGTGCCAGCCCTACCCTGTCTTTTAGGCTCTATAATTCACCCCTCCACTTT. Its translation is CASPTLSFRLYNSPLHF.

The V call is TRBV2, the J call TRBJ2-7, with a possible D match to TRBD2 (6 bases). Germline loops: CDR1 SNHLY, CDR2 FYNNEI. The germline V and J ends were trimmed by 2 bases and 6 bases, with 14 bases remaining between them. The CDR3 is made up of 14 amino acids. CDR3 DNA sequence: TGTGCCAGCAGTGAAAGGGGAGGACGGACCGAGCAGTACTTC. Amino acids: CASSERGGRTEQYF.

There are a few counts of this clone. The chain links TRBV9 to TRBJ1-6; 12 bases fit TRBD1. CDR3 length: 16 residues. Germline V CDR1 and CDR2: SGDLS, YYNGEE. With 3 bases clipped from V and 8 bases from J, the junction kept 6 bases outside the gene matches. CDR3 in DNA: TGTGCCAGCAGCGGGGACAGGGGGCATAGGGATTCACCCCTCCACTTT. Its protein is CASSGDRGHRDSPLHF.

The chain carries TRBV7-2 and TRBJ2-3, with 11 bases aligning to TRBD2. Germline CDR1 reads SGHTA; CDR2 reads FQGNSA. The V gene end was trimmed by 4 bases and the J gene end by 2 bases; junction bases not matched to a gene: 8. This CDR3 is 17 amino acids long. The CDR3 bases are TGTGCCAGCAGCTGGGCCGGGACTAGCGGCTCCACAGATACGCAGTATTTT. Its protein is CASSWAGTSGSTDTQYF.

This chain links TRBV3-1 (or the pseudogene TRBV3-2) with TRBJ1-4; D might be TRBD1 (5 bases). This CDR3 has 14 amino acids. V lost 3 bases and J lost 9, with 14 bases in between. The V gene's germline CDR1 is LGHDT and CDR2 YNNKEL (reference sequence). The CDR3 DNA sequence: TGTGCCAGCAGCCAGCAGGGCGCCGAAAAAAAACTGTTTTTT. It translates to CASSQQGAEKKLFF.

The chain recombines TRBV3-1 (or the pseudogene TRBV3-2) with TRBJ1-4; unclear D gene. The CDR3 is 13 residues long. Germline assignment: CDR1 LGHDT and CDR2 YNNKEL (reference sequence). Trimming took off 4 bases at V and 7 bases at J, with 10 bases between the two ends. The CDR3 DNA reads TGTGCCAGCAGCCGGAACACAGTTGAAAAACTGTTTTTT. Protein sequence: CASSRNTVEKLFF.

This chain links TRBV6-5 with TRBJ2-4, with 8 positions matching TRBD1. CDR1 MNHEY and CDR2 SVGAGI come from the germline V gene. Trimming cost V 6 bases and J 0 bases; bases outside gene matches: 4. This CDR3 spans 15 amino acids. The CDR3: CASRGQEKAKNIQYF. The DNA for the CDR3 is TGTGCCAGCAGGGGACAGGAAAAAGCCAAAAACATTCAGTACTTC.

The chain links TRBV6-1 to TRBJ2-1; 14 bases are shared with TRBD2. The CDR3 has 19 residues. Germline lookup yields CDR1 MNHNS and CDR2 SASEGT. V lost 3 bases and J lost 0; bases outside the gene matches: 7. Here the CDR3 reads CASSDRTSGGTSSYNEQFF. In DNA, the CDR3 is TGTGCCAGCAGTGATCGGACTAGCGGGGGGACCAGCTCCTACAATGAGCAGTTCTTC.

The V call is TRBV28, the J call TRBJ2-2, with 11 bases matching TRBD2. V dropped 2 bases and J dropped 0; count of bases not matched to a gene: 5. Germline CDR1 MDHEN, CDR2 SYDVKM. This CDR3 comprises 18 residues. The CDR3 loop reads CASSLIPGLAANTGELFF. The CDR3 region has the DNA TGTGCCAGCAGTTTAATCCCGGGACTAGCGGCGAACACCGGGGAGCTGTTTTTT.